Listed below are T cell receptor beta chains from one sample, sequenced in a study of cytomegalovirus exposure and HLA in healthy donors. Only in-frame clones appear in the TCRdb table, and some are missing; sequencing was by immunoSEQ multiplex PCR. The sample lists 60,000 to 100,000 clones, around 79% occurring once. Sequencing was carried out using PBMCs. The receptor source for this set is a middle-aged man in good health and CMV-seronegative. Both conserved end residues are part of each CDR3.

v_gene | len | CDR3aa
TRBV27 | 16 | CASSLFGGAGANGLTF
TRBV11-2 | 16 | CASRVGTGTMNTEAFF
TRBV9 | 16 | CASSVGHSTGLPEAFF
TRBV30 | 12 | CAWSVVAGELFF
TRBV12-5 | 15 | CASGLHITNTGELFF
TRBV7-9 | 13 | CASRQGQGRGYTF
TRBV4-2 | 15 | CASSQDYRRNTEAFF
TRBV28 | 15 | CASSPNRGVNEKLFF
TRBV12-5 | 16 | CASGSWGTGEVNEQFF
TRBV19 | 14 | CASSIDRGPYGYTF
TRBV21-1 | 21 | CAGSKIGTSGRARWVADTQYF
TRBV4-1 | 15 | CASSRGQGVTGELFF
TRBV7-3 | 13 | CASSRLQGTEAFF